Sequencing of this T cell receptor beta chain was carried out in a study of early T cells in non-severe SARS-CoV-2 infection. Study overall: Sequencing of bulk RNA from unsorted whole blood was done, without chain pairing. Study results and caveats: Comparison of clonotypes with VDJdb favored anti-spike CD8 responses while missing private and CD4 specificities.

CDR1 and CDR2 (germline): SGHAT, FQNNGV. This CDR3 spans 17 amino acids. V lost 0 bases and J lost 2; bases outside the gene matches: 7. Individual cDNA molecules carried attached unique molecular identifiers. From the 5' RACE reads, TCRdb called clonotypes with MiXCR, one entry per CDR3 protein. The sample holds about 59,000 distinct CDR3 sequences, 13% seen once. This clonotype was seen many times. Its antigen is unknown. This TCR came from an adult who was a healthcare worker with PCR-confirmed SARS-CoV-2 infection or an uninfected control (not recorded which). Here the sequenced sample was whole blood, taken at baseline. The genes are TRBV11-2 and TRBJ2-3; 8 bases line up with TRBD2. CDR3 region: CASSLEAGTRTTDTQYF. CDR3 nucleotides: TGTGCCAGCAGCTTAGAAGCCGGGACTAGGACCACAGATACGCAGTATTTT. Drawing the rest from reference TRBV11-2 and TRBJ2-3, the complete variable domain is EAGVAQSPRYKIIEKRQSVAFWCNPISGHATLYWYQQILGQGPKLLIQFQNNGVVDDSQLPKDRFSAERLKGVDSTLKIQPAKLEDSAVYLCASSLEAGTRTTDTQYFGPGTRLTVL.